This T cell receptor (beta chain) was identified in a study of blood T cell repertoires in COVID-19. This clone was detected a few times. The CDR3 has 12 amino acids. V shed 6 bases and J shed 0 bases, with 5 bases lying between them. The germline V gene has CDR1 LNHDA and CDR2 SQIVND (reference sequence). As processed by the authors: From reference gene primer amplification, estimates of nucleated cell counts were derived. Method: immunoSEQ multiplex PCR; TCRdb's copy keeps in-frame clones and lacks some. For V, J and clone size, that table is used; D and trimming come from the DNA. The sample holds 300,000 to 350,000 clones; more than 70% are singletons and the top ten take 1.6%.

Sequencing used peripheral blood. The chain carries TRBV19 and TRBJ2-5; D is undetermined. This TCR came from a woman aged 25 to 39 with COVID-19, enrolled during active disease. Here the CDR3 DNA reads TGTGCCAGTAGCCGGGACCAAGAGACCCAGTACTTC. Translated, it gives CASSRDQETQYF.